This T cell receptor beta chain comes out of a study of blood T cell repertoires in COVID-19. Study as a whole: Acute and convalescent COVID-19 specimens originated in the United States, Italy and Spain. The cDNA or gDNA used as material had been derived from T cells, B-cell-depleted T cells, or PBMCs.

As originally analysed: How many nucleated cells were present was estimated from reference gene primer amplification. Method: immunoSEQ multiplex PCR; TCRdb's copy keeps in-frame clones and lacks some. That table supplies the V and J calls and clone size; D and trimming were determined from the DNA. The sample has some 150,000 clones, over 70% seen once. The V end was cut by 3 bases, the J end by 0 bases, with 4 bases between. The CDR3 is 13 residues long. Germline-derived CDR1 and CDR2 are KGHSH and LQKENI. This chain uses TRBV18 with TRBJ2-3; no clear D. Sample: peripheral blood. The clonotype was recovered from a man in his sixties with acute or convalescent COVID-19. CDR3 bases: TGTGCCAGCTCACCTCAGAGCACAGATACGCAGTATTTT. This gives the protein CASSPQSTDTQYF.